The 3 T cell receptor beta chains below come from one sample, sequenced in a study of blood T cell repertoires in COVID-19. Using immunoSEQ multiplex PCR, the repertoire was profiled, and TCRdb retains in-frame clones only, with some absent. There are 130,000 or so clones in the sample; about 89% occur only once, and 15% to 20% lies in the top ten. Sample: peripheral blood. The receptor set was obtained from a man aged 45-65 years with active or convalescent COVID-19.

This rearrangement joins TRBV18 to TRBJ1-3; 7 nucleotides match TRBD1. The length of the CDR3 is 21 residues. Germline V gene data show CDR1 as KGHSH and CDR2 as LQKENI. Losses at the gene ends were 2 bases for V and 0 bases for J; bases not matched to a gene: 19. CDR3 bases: TGTGCCAGCTCACCAGGGAGTGTATCTTCCGACAGGGCTTACTCTGGAAACACCATATATTTT. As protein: CASSPGSVSSDRAYSGNTIYF.

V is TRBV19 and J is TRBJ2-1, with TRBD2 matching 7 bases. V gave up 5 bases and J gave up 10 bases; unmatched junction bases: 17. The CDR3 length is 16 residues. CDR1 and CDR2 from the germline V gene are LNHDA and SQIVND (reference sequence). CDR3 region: CASSDIPGLTTGEQFF. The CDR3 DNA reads TGTGCCAGTAGTGACATACCGGGACTAACTACGGGGGAGCAGTTCTTC.

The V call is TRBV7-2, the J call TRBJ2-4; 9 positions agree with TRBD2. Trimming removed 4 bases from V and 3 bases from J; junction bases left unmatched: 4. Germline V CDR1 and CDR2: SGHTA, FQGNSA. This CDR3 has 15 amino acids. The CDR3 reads CASSSSGVVKNIQYF. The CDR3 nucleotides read TGTGCCAGCAGCTCTAGCGGGGTGGTCAAAAACATTCAGTACTTC.